Below are 24 T cell receptor beta chains sequenced from a single sample in a study of cytomegalovirus exposure and HLA in healthy donors. PCR amplification relied on 60 Vbeta primers (plus 13 Jbeta primers). The data were produced by immunoSEQ multiplex PCR, yet TCRdb's version contains in-frame clones alone and is incomplete. The sample records 170,000 or so clones, 60% to 85% being singletons. The material sequenced was PBMCs. These receptors all come from a man aged 40-49 years in good health and CMV-seronegative.

The chain employs TRBV12-5 and TRBJ2-7; the match to TRBD1 covers 9 bases. Germline assignment: CDR1 LGHNT and CDR2 FRNRAP. The CDR3 is made up of 14 amino acids. The V and J ends lost 6 bases and 5 bases, in that order; junction bases with no gene match: 8. CDR3 in DNA: TGTGCTAGTGGCCTCTGGACAGGGGACAACGAGCAGTACTTC. As protein: CASGLWTGDNEQYF. The full variable domain, rest sourced from reference TRBV12-5 and TRBJ2-7, is DARVTQTPRHKVTEMGQEVTMRCQPILGHNTVFWYRQTMMQGLELLAYFRNRAPLDDSGMPKDRFSAEMPDATLATLKIQPSEPRDSAVYFCASGLWTGDNEQYFGPGTRLTVT.

This sequence joins TRBV9 and TRBJ2-5; 7 nucleotides line up with TRBD2. Losses at the gene ends were 4 bases for V and 1 base for J; bases not matched to a gene: 4. Germline V CDR1 and CDR2: SGDLS, YYNGEE. The CDR3 sequence is 14 residues long. The chain's CDR3 is CASSLRTSQETQYF. The CDR3 DNA reads as TGTGCCAGCAGCCTTAGGACTAGCCAAGAGACCCAGTACTTC.

The chain has TRBV7-2 and TRBJ2-1, with TRBD2 identical over 8 bases. This CDR3 is 11 amino acids long. Germline loops: CDR1 SGHTA, CDR2 FQGNSA. The junction had 4 bases not matched to a gene; V was cut back by 6 bases and J by 12 bases. CDR3 sequence (DNA): TGTGCCAGCAGTTCCGGACTAGCGCAGTTCTTC. It codes for CASSSGLAQFF.

The table lists this clone with a few counts. The V gene is TRBV2, the J gene TRBJ2-3, with D unclear. Germline values: CDR1 SNHLY, CDR2 FYNNEI. The V end lost 3 bases, the J end lost 0 bases, and 10 bases lay between the germline ends. The CDR3 consists of 15 residues. The DNA of the CDR3 is TGTGCCAGCAGTGAGCGGCTTCCTAGCACAGATACGCAGTATTTT. Translating it yields CASSERLPSTDTQYF.

This sequence joins TRBV7-9 and TRBJ1-4; 7 bases align to TRBD1. The CDR3 length is 15 residues. CDR1 and CDR2 from the germline V gene are SEHNR and FQNEAQ (reference sequence). J gave up 8 bases and V 4 bases, and 10 bases lay outside the gene matches. The CDR3 here is CASSSRQGAGEKLFF. In DNA, the CDR3 is TGTGCCAGCAGCTCCCGACAGGGTGCGGGGGAAAAACTGTTTTTT.

The chain combines TRBV6-1 with TRBJ2-1; TRBD1 matches at 7 bases. The CDR3 totals 14 residues. The V gene end was trimmed by 6 bases and the J gene end by 7 bases; junction bases not matched to a gene: 9. Germline V gene sequence: CDR1 MNHNS, CDR2 SASEGT. The CDR3 is CASSPMDRLNEQFF. The CDR3 DNA sequence: TGTGCCAGCAGCCCTATGGACAGGCTAAATGAGCAGTTCTTC.

V usage is TRBV19 and J usage is TRBJ1-5, with TRBD1 as a possible D gene (5 bases). This CDR3 comprises 15 residues. Trimming stripped 3 bases from V and 3 bases from J, with 12 bases between. The germline gives CDR1 LNHDA, CDR2 SQIVND (reference sequence). CDR3 region: CASSIPGGINQPQHF. The CDR3 DNA is TGTGCCAGTAGTATTCCGGGGGGAATCAATCAGCCCCAGCATTTT. The full variable domain, completed using reference TRBV19 and TRBJ1-5, is DGGITQSPKYLFRKEGQNVTLSCEQNLNHDAMYWYRQDPGQGLRLIYYSQIVNDFQKGDIAEGYSVSREKKESFPLTVTSAQKNPTAFYLCASSIPGGINQPQHFGDGTRLSIL.

The chain's CDR3 is CASSPRDRGNTEAFF. The CDR3 nucleotides are TGTGCCAGCAGTCCCAGGGACAGGGGGAACACTGAAGCTTTCTTT. The V and J genes are TRBV6-5 and TRBJ1-1; 10 bases are a match to TRBD1. The CDR3 totals 15 residues. Germline V gene sequence: CDR1 MNHEY, CDR2 SVGAGI. After removal of 5 bases from V and 1 base from J, the junction contained 4 bases not matched to a gene.

V gene TRBV30 combines with J gene TRBJ2-3; the match to TRBD2 covers 13 bases. The trim removed 4 bases at V and 4 bases at J, leaving 8 bases unmatched. CDR1 is GTSNPN, CDR2 SVGIG, per germline (reference sequence). This CDR3 has 16 amino acids. The CDR3 DNA reads as TGTGCCTGGACTGCCGGACTAGCGGGAGCGGCAGATACGCAGTATTTT. It specifies CAWTAGLAGAADTQYF.

The J gene is TRBJ1-1, the V gene TRBV18; 10 bases are shared with TRBD1. The CDR3 extends over 18 amino acids. Germline lookup yields CDR1 KGHSH and CDR2 LQKENI. Trimming took 4 bases from V and 0 from J; bases not matched to a gene: 11. The CDR3 loop reads CASSHSTGGAGMNTEAFF. The DNA of the CDR3 is TGTGCCAGCTCACACTCGACAGGGGGCGCCGGAATGAACACTGAAGCTTTCTTT.

The rearrangement uses TRBV7-9 and TRBJ1-2, with TRBD1 matching over 7 bases. The trim removed 1 base at V and 5 bases at J, leaving 7 bases unmatched. The germline V gene encodes CDR1 SEHNR and CDR2 FQNEAQ (reference sequence). The CDR3 has 15 residues. The CDR3 spells CASSLVNRGSYGYTF. The CDR3 coding sequence is TGTGCCAGCAGCTTAGTGAACAGGGGTTCGTATGGCTACACCTTC.

This chain uses TRBV14 with TRBJ1-6; no clear D gene. CDR3 length: 13 residues. Germline assignment: CDR1 SGHDN and CDR2 FVKESK. The V gene lost 4 bases and the J gene lost 6 bases, with 7 bases spanning the gap. The CDR3 sequence: CASSPKLNSPLHF. In DNA form, the CDR3 reads TGTGCCAGCAGCCCCAAGCTTAATTCACCCCTCCACTTT.

This clone came up a few times. The V and J genes are TRBV7-9 and TRBJ2-4, with 10 bases matching TRBD1. Germline lookup yields CDR1 SEHNR and CDR2 FQNEAQ (reference sequence). V was pared by 5 bases and J by 9 bases, with 10 bases of the junction left unmatched. CDR3 length equals 15 residues. CDR3 loop: CASSTEGTGARIQYF. The CDR3 DNA follows: TGTGCCAGCAGCACTGAGGGGACAGGGGCTCGCATTCAGTACTTC.

The rearrangement links TRBV4-3 to TRBJ1-1; 8 bases match TRBD1. J gave up 4 bases and V 0 bases, and 4 bases lay outside the gene matches. The CDR3 has 15 residues. Germline values: CDR1 LGHNA, CDR2 YSLEER. The CDR3 DNA is TGCGCCAGCAGCCAAGAGTCAACAGGGGGCACTGAAGCTTTCTTT. This sequence encodes CASSQESTGGTEAFF.

V gene TRBV19 combines with J gene TRBJ1-4; 9 nucleotides match TRBD1. V trimming: 4 bases; J trimming: 0 bases; junction bases outside the gene matches: 6. The length of the CDR3 is 17 residues. The germline CDR1 and CDR2 sequences are LNHDA and SQIVND (reference sequence). In DNA form, the CDR3 reads TGTGCCAGTAGTACGGGACAGGGCCTTGCAACTAATGAAAAACTGTTTTTT. Its protein product is CASSTGQGLATNEKLFF.

The rearrangement links TRBV4-3 to TRBJ2-1; TRBD1 might be the D (6 bases). CDR1 is LGHNA and CDR2 is YSLEER in the germline V gene. The CDR3 loop spans 15 amino acids. V lost 1 base and J lost 4, with 11 bases in between. CDR3 DNA: TGCGCCAGCAGCCAAGGGGACACCGGATACAATGAGCAGTTCTTC. Translated, it gives CASSQGDTGYNEQFF.

The chain joins TRBV29-1 to TRBJ2-7; D gene uncertain. The germline V and J ends were trimmed by 5 bases and 7 bases, with 12 bases remaining between them. CDR3 length equals 11 residues. The germline V gene encodes CDR1 SQVTM and CDR2 ANQGSEA. The CDR3 bases are TGCAGCGTTCTCTCAGTCTCAGAGCAGTACTTC. Translation: CSVLSVSEQYF.

The chain recombines TRBV7-9 with TRBJ2-2; TRBD1 agrees at 7 bases. V was pared by 10 bases and J by 2 bases, with 4 bases of the junction left unmatched. This CDR3 region has 13 residues. Germline CDR1 and CDR2: SEHNR and FQNEAQ (reference sequence). CDR3 amino acids: CANNRGNTGELFF. The CDR3 DNA reads TGTGCCAACAACAGGGGTAACACCGGGGAGCTGTTTTTT. The full variable domain, in which reference TRBV7-9 and TRBJ2-2 provide the parts outside the CDR3, is DTGVSQNPRHKITKRGQNVTFRCDPISEHNRLYWYRQTLGQGPEFLTYFQNEAQLEKSRLLSDRFSAERPKGSFSTLEIQRTEQGDSAMYLCANNRGNTGELFFGEGSRLTVL.

This chain links TRBV19 with TRBJ2-3, with 10 bases fitting TRBD2. CDR3 size: 15 residues. Per germline, CDR1 LNHDA and CDR2 SQIVND (reference sequence). V was clipped by 6 bases and J by 2 bases; unmatched bases: 5. In DNA, the CDR3 is TGTGCCAGTAGAGGACTAGCGGCTAACACAGATACGCAGTATTTT. Its translation is CASRGLAANTDTQYF.

The V call is TRBV2, the J call TRBJ2-3; TRBD2 aligns across 10 bases. Germline CDR1 reads SNHLY; CDR2 reads FYNNEI. V dropped 6 bases and J dropped 1; count of bases not matched to a gene: 4. The CDR3 covers 15 residues. CDR3 DNA: TGTGCCAGCAGACCCGGACTAGCGGGCACAGATACGCAGTATTTT. Translated: CASRPGLAGTDTQYF. Looking up the rest from reference TRBV2 and TRBJ2-3 gives the full variable domain: EPEVTQTPSHQVTQMGQEVILRCVPISNHLYFYWYRQILGQKVEFLVSFYNNEISEKSEIFDDQFSVERPDGSNFTLKIRSTKLEDSAMYFCASRPGLAGTDTQYFGPGTRLTVL.

The chain is built from TRBV5-1 and TRBJ2-7; TRBD2 matches 13 bases. V lost 3 bases to trimming and J lost 5 bases; unmatched junction nucleotides: 8. This CDR3 comprises 16 residues. The V gene's germline CDR1 is SGHRS and CDR2 YFSETQ. CDR3 DNA sequence: TGCGCCAGCAGCTCGACGGGACTAGCGGGACAGCACGAGCAGTACTTC. Its protein product is CASSSTGLAGQHEQYF.

This sequence joins TRBV5-1 and TRBJ1-1; TRBD1 agrees at 12 bases. Germline V gives CDR1 SGHRS, CDR2 YFSETQ. The CDR3 extends over 16 amino acids. Trimming removed 3 bases from V and 5 bases from J; junction bases left unmatched: 8. Here the CDR3 reads CASSSGTGGGGTEAFF. DNA of the CDR3: TGCGCCAGCAGCTCAGGGACAGGGGGCGGCGGAACTGAAGCTTTCTTT.

The CDR3 nucleotides are TGTGCCAGCAGCTCGCGACTAGCGGGAGTCAACGAGCAGTACTTC. Translated: CASSSRLAGVNEQYF. The genes are TRBV7-6 and TRBJ2-7; 12 bases agree with TRBD2. CDR3 size: 15 residues. Trimming took 4 bases from V and 5 from J; bases not matched to a gene: 6. The V gene's germline CDR1 is SGHVS and CDR2 FNYEAQ.

V gene TRBV6-6 combines with J gene TRBJ2-4; TRBD1 matches 9 bases. The CDR3 extends over 13 amino acids. V lost 6 bases to trimming and J lost 8 bases; unmatched junction nucleotides: 5. Germline loops: CDR1 MNHNY, CDR2 SVGAGI (reference sequence). The CDR3 loop reads CASSPGTGHIQYF. The CDR3 nucleotides are TGTGCCAGCAGCCCCGGGACAGGGCACATTCAGTACTTC.